The clone carrying this T cell receptor (beta chain) was counted a single time. The entry originates in a study of Graves' ophthalmopathy and Graves' hyperthyroidism. Study details: A follow-up of 18 months without ophthalmopathy meant that hyperthyroidism was stable.

Newly diagnosed hyperthyroidism donors, aged 18 to 65, duration under 2 months. Amplification of the TCR beta CDR3 regions used RNA transcripts (as template). HTBI primers were employed in first-round RT-PCR, then a second-round multiplex PCR followed. TCRdb processed the multiplex PCR reads anew with MiXCR; each CDR3 protein has one entry. The sample carries 500,000 to 600,000 distinct CDR3 sequences, approximately 35% recorded once. Per germline, CDR1 SQVTM and CDR2 ANQGSEA. CDR3 length: 11 residues. This receptor was obtained from an adult man with Graves' hyperthyroidism. The specimen was peripheral blood or thyroid tissue (not recorded which). This sequence joins TRBV29-1 and TRBJ1-2; unclear D gene. CDR3 region: CRSVANYGYTF. The CDR3 region has the DNA TGCAGGTCTGTAGCTAACTATGGCTACACCTTC.